The source of this T cell receptor (beta chain) is a study of human T cells and chemical hapten exposure (dated by TCRdb to about 2021). Study-level background: For sensitization, 2% DPC in acetone was applied to a roughly 2 cm by roughly 2 cm area of upper inner arm skin. Weekly therapeutic DPC doses were additionally applied to the scalp of patients throughout the roughly 23-week study period. Patch tests used Finn chambers with 0.01% DPC on the upper back, scored after 6 days by International Contact Dermatitis Research Group standards. The mostly female patient cohort included alopecia areata with under or over 50% scalp involvement, alopecia totalis and alopecia universalis. The libraries were sequenced as a pool, and the TCR yield per sample differed mostly because of small variations in library volumes within the pool. In alopecia patients, the study followed how the peripheral blood TCR repertoire changed in vivo over primary and secondary sensitization to diphenylcyclopropenone (DPC), a hapten. Blood samples were taken from patients before sensitization (week 0) and at 2, 6 and about 24 weeks after DPC sensitization. Blood for TCR sequencing was provided by twenty-nine alopecia patients at one to four time points (pre-sensitization, 2, 6 and 24 weeks). Summary of the overall study and its limitations: Because all patients had alopecia, a presumed autoimmune disease, the immune response of the patients might differ from that of healthy individuals. After repeated subsampling, the strength of the expansion versus patch-test correlation and the threshold at which it became significant changed. DPC sensitization did not change the number of TCRs with a frequency above 1 in 1000, and there was no evidence of changes in global repertoire structure. Patch test score correlated positively with the number of PT1 expanded TCRs, reaching significance at thresholds 8, 16 and 32 but not at 4. Compared with pre-sensitization or healthy control sets, expanded TCRs formed significantly more large CDR3 similarity clusters, which is consistent with antigen-driven responses.

Libraries were built with RACE. Sequencing used a NextSeq 500. During library preparation, unique molecular identifiers were attached to individual cDNA molecules so that TCRs could be counted in a quantitative, reproducible way. From each blood RNA sample, both TCR alpha and TCR beta chains were sequenced. In the source study's methods: A median of approximately 96,000 TCRs per sample was observed, with a range of roughly 20,000 to 700,000. V, J and CDR3 annotation of the TCR reads was carried out using the Decombinator software suite. For PS versus PT1 abundance plots, all samples were subsampled to the same number of TCRs (28,000). Expanded TCRs were defined as absent before sensitization and observed at least eight times at the 2-week time point. TCRdb ran its own pipeline on the public reads, namely fastp trimming at Q25 and MiXCR clone calling, and kept in-frame beta chains. Rows with one shared CDR3 protein collapse into an entry with the most common genes and DNA. These V and J calls rely on TCRdb rather than the paper's analysis. The sample table holds more than 250,000 distinct CDR3 sequences, of which over 8% were seen once. The ten most abundant clones make up less than 3% of the sample.

The time point tag for this specimen amounts to: pre-sensitization, week 0. Taken with the paper, the label for treatment or condition translates to: therapeutic diphenylcyclopropenone sensitization with weekly scalp DPC. At every patch-test visit, the blood draw took place before the patch test was put on. Patients were considered eligible if aged 18 to 70, diagnosed with alopecia and deemed suitable for DPC therapy, and patients were excluded if pregnant. Total RNA was isolated from unfractionated whole blood collected in Tempus Blood RNA tubes. As encoded in the germline V gene, CDR1 is MNHEY while CDR2 is SVGEGT. Trimming costs V 6 bases and J 7 bases, and their ends lie 15 bases apart. Including the terminal cysteine and phenylalanine, the CDR3 comprises 14 residues. Kept here is only the CDR3 DNA, which spans 42 bases and is read in frame from base 1. This clonotype was seen repeatedly, ten times or more. Its antigen remains unidentified. No much larger clone is present one base from it, and per-base qualities are unavailable.

This TCR was sampled from a woman aged 40 to 55 with alopecia areata. Some clones in this sample may be carry-over from other donors' samples. The sample consisted of whole blood, taken in connection with sensitization to the hapten diphenylcyclopropenone (DPC). The V gene is TRBV6-2 or TRBV6-3 and the J gene is TRBJ1-4; the D region possibly corresponds to TRBD1 (6 bases align). The CDR3 is CASSQDSRGEKLFF. The DNA is as follows: TGTGCCAGCAGCCAGGACAGCCGAGGTGAAAAACTGTTTTTT.